These 28 T cell receptor beta chains were all obtained from the same sample, sequenced in a study of STAT5B mutations in CD4+ large granular lymphocyte leukemia. Method: immunoSEQ multiplex PCR; TCRdb's copy keeps in-frame clones and lacks some. This table holds almost 20,000 clones, approximately 84% found once. The specimen was CD4+ T cells from blood buffy coats. Receptors originate from a human donor in good health.

The chain couples TRBV7-2 to TRBJ1-5, with D perhaps TRBD1 (6 bases). Germline V lookup: CDR1 SGHTA, CDR2 FQGNSA. The CDR3 is 15 residues long. Trimming left V 6 bases short and J 5 bases short, with 17 bases between. The CDR3 here is CASRNGGRFDQPQHF. In DNA, the CDR3 is TGTGCCAGCAGAAACGGGGGGCGGTTTGATCAGCCCCAGCATTTT.

The genes are TRBV19 and TRBJ2-7, with D unresolved. This CDR3 region has 16 residues. Between the trimmed V and J ends, which lost 1 base and 2 bases, there was a span of 15 bases. CDR1 LNHDA and CDR2 SQIVND come from the germline V gene (reference sequence). The CDR3 DNA follows: TGTGCCAGTAGTATAGCCTGGGGAACGGGTACCTACGAGCAGTACTTC. This codes for CASSIAWGTGTYEQYF.

The J gene is TRBJ2-7, the V gene TRBV27; the D is unclear. V was pared by 2 bases and J by 5 bases, with 10 bases between. This CDR3 has 13 residues. Germline CDR1 MNHEY, CDR2 SMNVEV (reference sequence). The CDR3 DNA sequence: TGTGCCAGCAGTTTAGAAAGGGTGCACGAGCAGTACTTC. Translating it yields CASSLERVHEQYF.

The CDR3 DNA follows: TGTGCCAGCTCACCGGGGGGAGTTAATGAAAAACTGTTTTTT. Its translation is CASSPGGVNEKLFF. The chain joins TRBV18 to TRBJ1-4; D is perhaps TRBD1 (5 bases). The CDR3 has 14 amino acids. Between the trimmed V and J ends, which lost 3 bases and 4 bases, there was a span of 9 bases. Germline loops: CDR1 KGHSH, CDR2 LQKENI.

The rearrangement joins TRBV5-4 to TRBJ2-7, with TRBD2 matching 13 bases. Trimming took 2 bases from V and 4 from J; bases not matched to a gene: 3. Germline V gives CDR1 SGHNT, CDR2 YYREEE (reference sequence). The CDR3 contains 15 residues. CDR3 sequence reads: CASSFGLAGVYEQYF. The CDR3 nucleotides are TGTGCCAGCAGCTTCGGACTAGCGGGAGTTTACGAGCAGTACTTC.

The chain carries TRBV30 and TRBJ1-5, with a possible D match to TRBD1 (6 bases). The CDR3 length is 15 residues. V lost 2 bases and J 5 bases, leaving 16 bases between the germline ends. CDR1 is GTSNPN, CDR2 SVGIG, per germline (reference sequence). The CDR3 coding sequence is TGTGCCTGGAGTTTGCTGGGGGCGGTACATCAGCCCCAGCATTTT. Translating gives CAWSLLGAVHQPQHF.

The chain carries TRBV6-5 and TRBJ2-7; D tentatively fits TRBD1 or TRBD2 (6 bases each). The CDR3 contains 15 residues. In germline, CDR1 is MNHEY, CDR2 SVGAGI. The V gene lost 2 bases and the J gene lost 7 bases, with 18 bases spanning the gap. CDR3 sequence: CASSYTPGAGGEQYF. The CDR3 coding sequence is TGTGCCAGCAGTTACACCCCAGGGGCTGGGGGGGAGCAGTACTTC.

The chain has TRBV28 and TRBJ1-1; TRBD1 matches 7 bases. The junction had 5 bases not matched to a gene; V was cut back by 4 bases and J by 9 bases. The germline CDR1 and CDR2 sequences are MDHEN and SYDVKM. The CDR3 totals 12 residues. The CDR3 DNA is TGTGCCAGCAGTTGGGGACAGACTAAAGCTTTCTTT. Translation gives CASSWGQTKAFF. The full variable domain, completed using reference TRBV28 and TRBJ1-1, is DVKVTQSSRYLVKRTGEKVFLECVQDMDHENMFWYRQDPGLGLRLIYFSYDVKMKEKGDIPEGYSVSREKKERFSLILESASTNQTSMYLCASSWGQTKAFFGQGTRLTVV.

In this sample, this clone turned up once. The chain combines TRBV2 with TRBJ2-5; TRBD2 matches at 7 bases. CDR1 and CDR2 from the germline V gene are SNHLY and FYNNEI. The CDR3 length is 13 residues. V dropped 2 bases and J dropped 5; count of bases not matched to a gene: 2. The CDR3 nucleotides are TGTGCCAGCAGTGAATCGGGAGGCGAGACCCAGTACTTC. Translated: CASSESGGETQYF. The full variable domain, in which reference TRBV2 and TRBJ2-5 provide the parts outside the CDR3, is EPEVTQTPSHQVTQMGQEVILRCVPISNHLYFYWYRQILGQKVEFLVSFYNNEISEKSEIFDDQFSVERPDGSNFTLKIRSTKLEDSAMYFCASSESGGETQYFGPGTRLLVL.

The V call is TRBV19, the J call TRBJ2-6; no definite D call. V was trimmed by 6 bases and J by 2 bases, leaving 11 bases between them. This CDR3 comprises 15 residues. CDR1 is LNHDA, CDR2 SQIVND, per germline (reference sequence). CDR3 sequence reads: CASRKTWTGANVLTF. The CDR3 bases are TGTGCCAGTAGAAAGACATGGACTGGGGCCAACGTCCTGACTTTC.

The gene calls are TRBV7-8 and TRBJ2-7, with D possibly being TRBD2 (5 bases). CDR3 length: 14 amino acids. CDR1 and CDR2 from the germline V gene are SGHVS and FQNEAQ. V shed 5 bases and J shed 0 bases, with 11 bases lying between them. CDR3 region: CASSRSGNSYEQYF. The CDR3 nucleotides read TGTGCCAGCAGCCGAAGCGGAAACTCCTACGAGCAGTACTTC.

V is TRBV7-7 and J is TRBJ2-1; perhaps TRBD1 as D (6 bases). The CDR3 runs 13 residues. Trimming cost V 1 base and J 7 bases, with 8 bases left between them. The germline CDR1 and CDR2 sequences are SSHAT and FNYEAQ (reference sequence). CDR3 sequence: CASSLDRVNEQFF. The CDR3 DNA follows: TGTGCCAGCAGCTTAGACAGGGTAAATGAGCAGTTCTTC.

This clone was observed once. The chain links TRBV19 to TRBJ2-5; 11 bases align to TRBD2. J lost 5 bases, V lost 4 bases, and 3 bases had no gene match. The length of the CDR3 is 14 residues. Germline CDR1 and CDR2: LNHDA and SQIVND (reference sequence). The chain's CDR3 is CASSTSGRRETQYF. CDR3 bases: TGTGCCAGTAGTACTAGCGGGAGGCGGGAGACCCAGTACTTC.

CDR3 amino acids: CASSYVLSFLYNEQFF. As DNA, the CDR3 is TGTGCCAGCAGTTACGTATTATCTTTCCTATACAATGAGCAGTTCTTC. The chain couples TRBV6-5 to TRBJ2-1; D remains ambiguous. The CDR3 runs to 16 residues. The germline gives CDR1 MNHEY, CDR2 SVGAGI. The V gene lost 2 bases and the J gene lost 4 bases, with 15 bases spanning the gap.

V is TRBV30 and J is TRBJ2-7, with TRBD2 matching 16 bases. In germline, CDR1 is GTSNPN, CDR2 SVGIG (reference sequence). The length of the CDR3 is 14 residues. With V trimmed by 2 bases and J by 7 bases, 2 bases remained unmatched. The CDR3 loop reads CAWSPGLAGGEQYF. The CDR3 nucleotides read TGTGCCTGGAGTCCGGGACTAGCGGGAGGGGAGCAGTACTTC.

The gene calls are TRBV5-6 and TRBJ2-1; tentatively, D is TRBD1 or TRBD2 (5 bases each). The CDR3 contains 19 residues. Trimming cost V 3 bases and J 0 bases, with 22 bases left between them. The germline gives CDR1 SGHDT, CDR2 YYEEEE. CDR3 loop: CASSYRILGAIGSYNEQFF. CDR3 DNA sequence: TGTGCCAGCAGCTATAGGATTCTCGGGGCCATAGGCTCCTACAATGAGCAGTTCTTC.

The chain uses TRBV6-6 and TRBJ1-2; 10 bases fit TRBD1. Germline V gene data show CDR1 as MNHNY and CDR2 as SVGAGI (reference sequence). V lost 6 bases and J lost 5; bases outside the gene matches: 3. The CDR3 sequence is 13 residues long. CDR3 DNA sequence: TGTGCCAGCAGGACAGGGGGCGGGTATGGCTACACCTTC. Translating gives CASRTGGGYGYTF.

This rearrangement joins TRBV19 to TRBJ1-2, with a tentative D call TRBD1 (6 bases). Germline V lookup: CDR1 LNHDA, CDR2 SQIVND (reference sequence). The CDR3 is 15 amino acids. Trimming stripped 6 bases from V and 0 bases from J, with 14 bases between. CDR3 coding DNA: TGTGCCAGTAGGGGGACCGGGACAACTAACTATGGCTACACCTTC. It specifies CASRGTGTTNYGYTF.

The CDR3 DNA follows: TGTGCCAGCAGCTACGGAGAGACCCAGTACTTC. Protein: CASSYGETQYF. This chain connects TRBV7-2 to TRBJ2-5; no clear D gene. Between the trimmed V and J ends, which lost 4 bases and 4 bases, there was a span of 4 bases. The CDR3 has 11 residues. In germline, CDR1 is SGHTA, CDR2 FQGNSA.

This clone has a handful of counts. The CDR3 here is CASSIQVTTSEAFF. The CDR3 coding sequence is TGTGCCAGTAGTATCCAGGTCACTACCTCTGAAGCTTTCTTT. J is TRBJ1-1 and V is TRBV19; D gene ambiguous. In germline, CDR1 is LNHDA, CDR2 SQIVND (reference sequence). Trimming removed 3 bases from V and 6 bases from J, with 14 bases in between. The CDR3 is 14 amino acids. Full variable domain (remainder filled in from reference TRBV19 and TRBJ1-1): DGGITQSPKYLFRKEGQNVTLSCEQNLNHDAMYWYRQDPGQGLRLIYYSQIVNDFQKGDIAEGYSVSREKKESFPLTVTSAQKNPTAFYLCASSIQVTTSEAFFGQGTRLTVV.

CDR3 bases: TGTGCCAGCAGTTTATCAGGGGGGCTGAGCTCCTACAATGAGCAGTTCTTC. Translating it yields CASSLSGGLSSYNEQFF. The V call is TRBV27, the J call TRBJ2-1, with D perhaps given as TRBD1 or TRBD2 (6 bases each). V dropped 0 bases and J dropped 0 bases, with 12 bases sitting between them. Germline V lookup: CDR1 MNHEY, CDR2 SMNVEV (reference sequence). This CDR3 is 17 amino acids long.

The chain employs TRBV5-1 and TRBJ1-1; weak D call: TRBD1 (5 bases). The germline CDR1 and CDR2 sequences are SGHRS and YFSETQ. V lost 1 base and J lost 1, with 8 bases in between. The CDR3 length is 14 residues. As DNA, the CDR3 is TGCGCCAGCAGCTTGAATCAGGGGAACACTGAAGCTTTCTTT. This sequence encodes CASSLNQGNTEAFF.

This clone has just a few counts. At the DNA level, this CDR3 is encoded by other sequences in the same sample as well. The gene calls are TRBV18 and TRBJ1-1; D gene unclear. V lost 2 bases and J 1 base, leaving 5 bases between the germline ends. Germline CDR1 is KGHSH and CDR2 is LQKENI. This CDR3 is 13 amino acids long. The CDR3 loop reads CASSPRQNTEAFF. DNA for the CDR3: TGTGCCAGCTCACCAAGGCAGAACACTGAAGCTTTCTTT.

The table lists this clone with a few counts. V is TRBV2 and J is TRBJ2-7, with 7 bases identical to TRBD1. V lost 7 bases to trimming and J lost 6 bases; unmatched junction nucleotides: 6. Germline V gene data show CDR1 as SNHLY and CDR2 as FYNNEI. This CDR3 comprises 12 residues. The CDR3 sequence is CASNLDRSEQYF. The CDR3 bases are TGTGCCAGCAACCTGGACAGGAGCGAGCAGTACTTC.

The chain is built from TRBV7-8 and TRBJ2-7; D not resolved. Germline CDR1 SGHVS, CDR2 FQNEAQ. The CDR3 totals 16 residues. The germline V and J ends were trimmed by 4 bases and 6 bases, with 22 bases remaining between them. CDR3 region: CASSYQGAGSPIEQYF. CDR3 DNA: TGTGCCAGCAGCTACCAAGGTGCCGGCTCCCCCATCGAGCAGTACTTC. Looking up the rest from reference TRBV7-8 and TRBJ2-7 gives the full variable domain: GAGVSQSPRYKVAKRGQDVALRCDPISGHVSLFWYQQALGQGPEFLTYFQNEAQLDKSGLPSDRFFAERPEGSVSTLKIQRTQQEDSAVYLCASSYQGAGSPIEQYFGPGTRLTVT.

This sequence joins TRBV18 and TRBJ2-7; the D is unclear. Germline CDR1 reads KGHSH; CDR2 reads LQKENI. Trimming removed 3 bases at V and 5 bases at J, with 8 bases between. The CDR3 extends over 12 amino acids. In DNA form, the CDR3 reads TGTGCCAGCTCACCTAGTGGAGACGAGCAGTACTTC. Amino acids: CASSPSGDEQYF.

V and J are TRBV18 and TRBJ2-7; the D is unclear. The V gene lost 5 bases and the J gene lost 3 bases, with 11 bases spanning the gap. The CDR3 is made up of 13 amino acids. Germline V CDR1 and CDR2: KGHSH, LQKENI. The CDR3 protein is CASSYSLDYEQYF. The CDR3 DNA sequence: TGTGCCAGCTCATACTCGTTAGACTACGAGCAGTACTTC. Full variable domain (remainder filled in from reference TRBV18 and TRBJ2-7): NAGVMQNPRHLVRRRGQEARLRCSPMKGHSHVYWYRQLPEEGLKFMVYLQKENIIDESGMPKERFSAEFPKEGPSILRIQQVVRGDSAAYFCASSYSLDYEQYFGPGTRLTVT.

The chain joins TRBV7-9 to TRBJ1-2; 9 bases match TRBD1. Losses at the gene ends were 3 bases for V and 4 bases for J; bases not matched to a gene: 6. This CDR3 has 15 residues. The germline V gene encodes CDR1 SEHNR and CDR2 FQNEAQ (reference sequence). The CDR3 DNA sequence: TGTGCCAGCAGCTTCCTACAGGGGGCCAGCTATGGCTACACCTTC. Translating gives CASSFLQGASYGYTF.